One and the same sample provided the 28 T cell receptor beta chains below, sequenced in a study of molecular identifiers for immune sequencing clone quantification. TCRdb re-called the PCR reads with MiXCR, one entry per CDR3 protein. The sample includes roughly 320,000 distinct CDR3 sequences, 24% of them seen just once. The sequenced material came from naive CD8+ T cells from blood, with Jurkat cell RNA spiked in. Subset specified: FACS-sorted CD8+CD4-CCR7+CD45RA+ naive T cells. The source of these receptors is a human donor in good health. Some libraries in this study had Jurkat cell RNA spiked in.

This clonotype occurred many times. The gene calls are TRBV7-2 and TRBJ1-5; D may be TRBD1 (5 bases). Germline values: CDR1 SGHTA, CDR2 FQGNSA. The CDR3 is made up of 15 amino acids. The V end lost 1 base, the J end lost 7 bases, and 14 bases lay between the germline ends. This chain's CDR3 is CASSLDRSRGQPQHF. For the CDR3, the DNA is TGTGCCAGCAGCTTAGACAGGTCACGGGGGCAGCCCCAGCATTTT.

In this sample, this clonotype turned up a few times. One junction end does not reproduce the germline sequence, and a read error may be involved. V and J are TRBV7-9 and TRBJ2-7, with D possibly TRBD2 on 5 matching bases. In germline, CDR1 is SEHNR, CDR2 FQNEAQ (reference sequence). The CDR3 sequence is 14 residues long. This CDR3 is CASRDGVASYERYF. CDR3 sequence (DNA): TGTGCCAGCAGGGACGGGGTAGCGAGCTACGAGCGGTACTTC. Using reference TRBV7-9 and TRBJ2-7 for the parts outside the CDR3, the full variable domain is DTGVSQNPRHKITKRGQNVTFRCDPISEHNRLYWYRQTLGQGPEFLTYFQNEAQLEKSRLLSDRFSAERPKGSFSTLEIQRTEQGDSAMYLCASRDGVASYERYFGPGTRLTVT.

The gene calls are TRBV27 and TRBJ1-1, with D perhaps TRBD1 (5 bases). Germline V gene lookup returns CDR1 MNHEY and CDR2 SMNVEV (reference sequence). There are 13 residues in the CDR3. Trimming stripped 1 base from V and 8 bases from J, with 11 bases between. CDR3 amino acids: CASSLFARTEAFF. CDR3 DNA: TGTGCCAGCAGTTTATTTGCCAGGACAGAAGCTTTCTTT.

This clonotype was seen a handful of times. The rearrangement links TRBV7-9 to TRBJ2-7; 8 bases match TRBD1. The CDR3 has 15 amino acids. The germline CDR1 and CDR2 sequences are SEHNR and FQNEAQ (reference sequence). V was pared by 1 base and J by 5 bases, with 7 bases of the junction left unmatched. DNA for the CDR3: TGTGCCAGCAGCTTAGTCCTGGGACAGGTCGACGAGCAGTACTTC. This translates into CASSLVLGQVDEQYF.

This chain connects TRBV13 to TRBJ2-4, with D unclear. V lost 1 base and J lost 1, with 17 bases in between. This CDR3 contains 18 residues. The germline V gene has CDR1 PRHDT and CDR2 FYEKMQ (reference sequence). The CDR3 DNA is TGTGCCAGCAGCTTAGTCGGCACCGTCGATCGGGCCAAAAACATTCAGTACTTC. Protein product: CASSLVGTVDRAKNIQYF.

The V gene is TRBV18, the J gene TRBJ2-1; the match to TRBD2 covers 7 bases. Germline V CDR1 and CDR2: KGHSH, LQKENI. The CDR3 loop spans 17 amino acids. Trimming took 0 bases from V and 0 from J; bases not matched to a gene: 5. In nucleotides, the CDR3 is TGTGCCAGCTCACCACCTCCCGGCGGGAGCTCCTACAATGAGCAGTTCTTC. Protein: CASSPPPGGSSYNEQFF.

This clonotype was seen repeatedly, ten times or more. This chain uses TRBV12-3 or TRBV12-4 with TRBJ2-5; D not certain. The ends were cut back, 3 bases at V and 0 bases at J, with 14 bases in the middle. The CDR3 loop spans 16 amino acids. The CDR3 is CASSLVPAEYQETQYF. The CDR3 bases are TGTGCCAGCAGTTTGGTGCCAGCCGAGTACCAAGAGACCCAGTACTTC.

CDR3 DNA sequence: TGTGCCAGCTCACCATCGGACAGGGGTATTGAGGCTTTCTTT. It specifies CASSPSDRGIEAFF. The chain links TRBV18 to TRBJ1-1; 9 bases are a match to TRBD1. The CDR3 covers 14 residues. V was pared by 2 bases and J by 11 bases, with 9 bases of the junction left unmatched. Germline V CDR1 and CDR2: KGHSH, LQKENI.

This chain joins TRBV4-3 and TRBJ1-3; 8 bases are shared with TRBD1. The CDR3 consists of 18 residues. Germline V CDR1 and CDR2: LGHNA, YSLEER. Losses at the gene ends were 0 bases for V and 2 bases for J; bases not matched to a gene: 9. CDR3 sequence (DNA): TGCGCCAGCAGCCAAGATCGGGCACAGGGGGGTCCTGGAAACACCATATATTTT. Translation: CASSQDRAQGGPGNTIYF.

This chain uses TRBV7-6 with TRBJ2-1; 9 bases line up with TRBD2. The CDR3 has 14 amino acids. V gave up 7 bases and J gave up 7 bases; unmatched junction bases: 8. CDR1 SGHVS and CDR2 FNYEAQ come from the germline V gene. The CDR3 sequence: CASTPGLAPNEQFF. The CDR3 bases are TGTGCCAGCACCCCGGGACTAGCTCCAAATGAGCAGTTCTTC.

The V gene is TRBV5-1, the J gene TRBJ2-3, with 8 bases that match TRBD2. The V segment lost 4 bases and the J segment 11 bases; nucleotides outside the gene matches: 12. Germline values: CDR1 SGHRS, CDR2 YFSETQ. The CDR3 runs to 14 residues. CDR3 sequence reads: CASSPTGGALGQYF. CDR3 nucleotides: TGCGCCAGCAGCCCAACCGGGGGGGCCCTCGGGCAGTATTTT.

The chain recombines TRBV29-1 with TRBJ1-1; tentatively, D is TRBD1 (6 bases). This CDR3 spans 11 amino acids. The germline CDR1 and CDR2 sequences are SQVTM and ANQGSEA. Trimming took 6 bases from V and 4 from J, leaving 9 bases between them. CDR3 DNA: TGCAGCGTGATACAGGGCACTGAAGCTTTCTTT. It codes for CSVIQGTEAFF.

Notes on this clonotype: The final CDR3 position lacks the conserved phenylalanine or tryptophan, pointing to a likely read error. The chain combines TRBV7-8 with TRBJ1-5; no firm D call. Germline CDR1 is SGHVS and CDR2 is FQNEAQ. The CDR3 has 14 residues. This CDR3 reads CASSVLESNQRQHV. DNA for the CDR3: TGTGCGAGTAGCGTGCTTGAGAGCAATCAGCGCCAGCATGTT.

This clonotype was counted a few times. The genes are TRBV15 and TRBJ1-1; TRBD1 matches at 7 bases. The germline V gene has CDR1 LNHNV and CDR2 YYDKDF (reference sequence). This CDR3 has 15 amino acids. Trimming cost V 0 bases and J 1 base; bases outside gene matches: 2. As DNA, the CDR3 is TGTGCCACCAGCAGAGATAGGGGGCCGAACACTGAAGCTTTCTTT. Translation gives CATSRDRGPNTEAFF. The whole variable domain, remainder taken from reference TRBV15 and TRBJ1-1, is DAMVIQNPRYQVTQFGKPVTLSCSQTLNHNVMYWYQQKSSQAPKLLFHYYDKDFNNEADTPDNFQSRRPNTSFCFLDIRSPGLGDTAMYLCATSRDRGPNTEAFFGQGTRLTVV.

This clonotype was counted once. The junction departs from the called germline gene at one end, perhaps through a read error. The chain uses TRBV13 and TRBJ2-7, with D possibly matching TRBD2 (5 bases). Per germline, CDR1 PRHDT and CDR2 FYEKMQ (reference sequence). The CDR3 extends over 13 amino acids. The CDR3 DNA sequence: TGTGCCGGCAGCTTAGCGTTTGGCAACGAGCAGTACTTC. Translated, it gives CAGSLAFGNEQYF.

The rearrangement joins TRBV13 to TRBJ2-7, with D possibly matching TRBD2 (6 bases). The V end lost 5 bases, the J end lost 3 bases, and 14 bases lay between the germline ends. This CDR3 is 14 amino acids long. Germline loops: CDR1 PRHDT, CDR2 FYEKMQ (reference sequence). The CDR3, as DNA: TGTGCCAGCAGCCTAGCGCGAAGCCACTACGAGCAGTACTTC. Amino acids: CASSLARSHYEQYF.

The chain has TRBV19 and TRBJ2-1, with TRBD2 matching 8 bases. In germline, CDR1 is LNHDA, CDR2 SQIVND (reference sequence). The length of the CDR3 is 15 residues. V shed 2 bases and J 6 bases; nucleotides not matched to a gene: 6. The CDR3 reads CASSINSGVVNEQFF. The CDR3, as DNA: TGTGCCAGTAGTATAAATAGCGGGGTTGTCAATGAGCAGTTCTTC.

As regards this clonotype: This sequence may be a read error, since a much larger clone differs from it by one base. This chain links TRBV4-3 with TRBJ2-7, with D tentatively TRBD1 (7 bases). There are 15 residues in the CDR3. Germline values: CDR1 LGHNA, CDR2 YSLEER. V gave up 0 bases and J gave up 6 bases, with 15 bases separating them. CDR3 loop: CASSQDFQGGCEQYF. The DNA of the CDR3 is TGCGCCAGCAGCCAAGATTTCCAGGGGGGCTGCGAGCAGTACTTC.

This clonotype was picked up many times. This chain joins TRBV7-9 and TRBJ2-2; TRBD2 matches at 9 bases. Germline V gene lookup returns CDR1 SEHNR and CDR2 FQNEAQ (reference sequence). V lost 5 bases, J lost 5 bases, and 6 bases stayed unmatched. This CDR3 has 15 residues. The CDR3 bases are TGTGCCAGCAGCCAGACTAGCGGAAATACCGGGGAGCTGTTTTTT. Translating gives CASSQTSGNTGELFF.

The V gene is TRBV20-1, the J gene TRBJ2-7; 8 nucleotides agree with TRBD2. The CDR3 has 14 residues. The junction had 5 bases not matched to a gene; V was cut back by 1 base and J by 3 bases. Germline V gene data show CDR1 as DFQATT and CDR2 as SNEGSKA (reference sequence). The CDR3, as DNA: TGCAGTGCTAGAGGGGCGGGGGGAAACTACGAGCAGTACTTC. It translates to CSARGAGGNYEQYF.

A remark on this clonotype: At one of its ends the junction is not consistent with the germline gene, which may arise from a read error. V gene TRBV27 combines with J gene TRBJ1-2; D unclear. This CDR3 comprises 14 residues. Per germline, CDR1 MNHEY and CDR2 SMNVEV (reference sequence). The CDR3 DNA follows: TGTGCCAGCAGTTTATCCAGCAATAACTATGGCTACGCCTTC. Its translation: CASSLSSNNYGYAF.

Details on this clonotype: This clone may be a read error of a much larger clone one base away. The chain is built from TRBV21-1 and TRBJ1-5. TRBV21-1 is assigned pseudogene status. The CDR3 is made up of 15 amino acids. The chain's CDR3 is CAGSKVTFLDQPQHF. The DNA of the CDR3 is TGTGCCGGCAGCAAAGTTACGTTTTTGGATCAGCCCCAGCATTTT.

This clonotype has at least ten counts. V and J are TRBV5-8 and TRBJ2-3, with 12 bases lining up with TRBD2. CDR3 size: 16 residues. With V trimmed by 0 bases and J by 3 bases, 2 bases remained unmatched. Germline V gene lookup returns CDR1 SGHTS and CDR2 YDEGEE. The CDR3 region is CASSLETSGSTDTQYF. For the CDR3, the DNA is TGTGCCAGCAGCTTGGAGACTAGCGGGAGTACAGATACGCAGTATTTT. Drawing the rest from reference TRBV5-8 and TRBJ2-3, the complete variable domain is EAGVTQSPTHLIKTRGQQATLRCSPISGHTSVYWYQQALGLGLQFLLWYDEGEERNRGNFPPRFSGRQFPNYSSELNVNALELEDSALYLCASSLETSGSTDTQYFGPGTRLTVL.

This clonotype was picked up many times. The chain couples TRBV18 to TRBJ2-7, with D possibly matching TRBD1 (6 bases). The CDR3 spans 15 residues. V was clipped by 6 bases and J by 0 bases, with 15 bases between them. The germline V gene encodes CDR1 KGHSH and CDR2 LQKENI. The CDR3 DNA is TGTGCCAGCTCCCCGGTCAGGGGTAGCTCCTACGAGCAGTACTTC. Translating gives CASSPVRGSSYEQYF.

This clonotype has just a few counts. This rearrangement joins TRBV3-1 to TRBJ2-3, with TRBD1 identical over 9 bases. The CDR3 runs to 16 residues. Germline V gene lookup returns CDR1 LGHDT and CDR2 YNNKEL (reference sequence). V was clipped by 2 bases and J by 0 bases; unmatched bases: 3. CDR3 sequence reads: CASSQTGGGSTDTQYF. The CDR3 nucleotides are TGTGCCAGCAGCCAAACAGGGGGCGGAAGCACAGATACGCAGTATTTT.

Concerning this clonotype: The junction departs from the called germline gene at one end, perhaps through a read error. The gene calls are TRBV20-1 and TRBJ1-1; 9 bases match TRBD1. Germline V gene sequence: CDR1 DFQATT, CDR2 SNEGSKA (reference sequence). The CDR3 spans 18 residues. The CDR3, as DNA: TGCGGTGCTAAGCCCCGGGACAGGGTGGTTTTTTTGAACACCGCAGCTTTCTTT. Translated, it gives CGAKPRDRVVFLNTAAFF.

Ten or more counts support this clonotype. The CDR3 DNA is TGTGCCAGCAGTTTACGGGGCAGGGTCACTGAAGCTTTCTTT. Protein: CASSLRGRVTEAFF. The J gene is TRBJ1-1, the V gene TRBV28; D might be TRBD1 (5 bases). The CDR3 consists of 14 residues. Trimming removed 2 bases at V and 4 bases at J, with 11 bases between. Germline V gene data show CDR1 as MDHEN and CDR2 as SYDVKM.

The V gene is TRBV27, the J gene TRBJ2-3; perhaps TRBD1 as D (5 bases). From germline, CDR1 is MNHEY and CDR2 SMNVEV (reference sequence). This CDR3 has 12 residues. Trimming removed 3 bases from V and 5 bases from J, with 6 bases in between. CDR3 in amino acids: CASSFQGDTQYF. DNA of the CDR3: TGTGCCAGCAGTTTCCAGGGAGATACGCAGTATTTT.